This T cell receptor beta chain was documented in a study of breast tumors, draining lymph nodes, adjacent tissues. Notes on the study in general: Compared with basal-like, luminal-like tumors shared significantly more repertoire with nontumor tissue. Tumor TCR diversity was below lymph nodes but above nontumor tissue. Findings are consistent with lymph node origin and intratumoral expansion of most tumor T cells.

Samples came from axillary lymph nodes draining the breast cancer. TCRdb reprocessed the multiplex PCR reads via MiXCR and lists one record per CDR3 protein. This sample yields approximately 280,000 distinct CDR3 sequences, of which around 31% are seen a single time; about 1.2% belongs to the top ten. This clonotype was seen many times. Antigen specificity is unknown. The TCR was taken from a female donor with breast cancer. Some clones in this sample may be carry-over from other donors' samples. Sequencing used axillary lymph node tissue.

Written as DNA, the CDR3 is TGTGCCAGCAGCGTAGAAGGGCTAGCGGGAGGTATCATCGACGATGAGCAGTTCTTC. Translating it yields CASSVEGLAGGIIDDEQFF. This sequence joins TRBV9 and TRBJ2-1; 11 positions agree with TRBD2. The CDR3 extends over 19 amino acids. Germline-derived CDR1 and CDR2 are SGDLS and YYNGEE. V was pared by 0 bases and J by 8 bases, with 16 bases of the junction left unmatched. Looking up the rest from reference TRBV9 and TRBJ2-1 gives the full variable domain: DSGVTQTPKHLITATGQRVTLRCSPRSGDLSVYWYQQSLDQGLQFLIQYYNGEERAKGNILERFSAQQFPDLHSELNLSSLELGDSALYFCASSVEGLAGGIIDDEQFFGPGTRLTVL.